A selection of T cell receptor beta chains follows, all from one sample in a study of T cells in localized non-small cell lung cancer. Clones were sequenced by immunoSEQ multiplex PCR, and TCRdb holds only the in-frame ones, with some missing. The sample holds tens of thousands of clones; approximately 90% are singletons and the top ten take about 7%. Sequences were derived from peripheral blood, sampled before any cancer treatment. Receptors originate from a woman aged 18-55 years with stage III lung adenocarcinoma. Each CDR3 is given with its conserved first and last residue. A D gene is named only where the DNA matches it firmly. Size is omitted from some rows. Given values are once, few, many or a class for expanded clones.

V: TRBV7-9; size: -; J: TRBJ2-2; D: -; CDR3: CASSLEGRRTGELFF; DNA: TGTGCCAGCAGCTTAGAGGGACGGCGAACCGGGGAGCTGTTTTTT
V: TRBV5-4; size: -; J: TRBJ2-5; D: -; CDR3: CASGEETQYF; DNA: TGTGCCAGCGGGGAGGAGACCCAGTACTTC
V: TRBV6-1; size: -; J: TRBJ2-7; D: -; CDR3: CASSGIPGRGYEQYF; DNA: TGTGCCAGCAGTGGGATCCCGGGACGGGGCTACGAGCAGTACTTC
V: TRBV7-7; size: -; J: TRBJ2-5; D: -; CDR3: CASSLAQSPWGQETQYF; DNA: TGTGCCAGCAGCTTAGCGCAAAGTCCTTGGGGTCAAGAGACCCAGTACTTC
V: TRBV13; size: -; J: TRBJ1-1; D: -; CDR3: CASSHPGDGVNTEAFF; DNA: TGTGCCAGCAGCCACCCGGGGGACGGAGTGAACACTGAAGCTTTCTTT
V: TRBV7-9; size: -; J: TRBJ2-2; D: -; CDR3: CASSLSVTGELFF; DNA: TGTGCCAGCAGCCTCTCCGTCACCGGGGAGCTGTTTTTT
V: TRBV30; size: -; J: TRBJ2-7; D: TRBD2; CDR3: CAWSSGGTYEQYF; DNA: TGTGCCTGGAGCTCCGGGGGGACCTACGAGCAGTACTTC
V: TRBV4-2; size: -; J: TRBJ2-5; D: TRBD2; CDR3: CASSRAGDQETQYF; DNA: TGTGCCAGCAGTCGGGCGGGGGACCAAGAGACCCAGTACTTC
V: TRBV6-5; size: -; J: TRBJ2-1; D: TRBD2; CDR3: CASSLAGGRIEQFF; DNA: TGTGCCAGCAGTCTAGCGGGGGGGCGGATTGAGCAGTTCTTC
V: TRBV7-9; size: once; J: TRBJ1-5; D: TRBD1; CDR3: CASSFYRSGTGGNQPQHF; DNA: TGTGCCAGCAGCTTCTATAGGTCGGGGACAGGGGGGAATCAGCCCCAGCATTTT
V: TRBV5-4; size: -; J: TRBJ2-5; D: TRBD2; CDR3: CASSTGLAGGETQYF; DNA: TGTGCCAGCAGCACGGGACTAGCGGGGGGCGAGACCCAGTACTTC
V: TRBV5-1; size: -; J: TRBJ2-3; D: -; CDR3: CASSPRQTSTDTQYF; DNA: TGCGCCAGCAGCCCCCGGCAGACTAGCACAGATACGCAGTATTTT
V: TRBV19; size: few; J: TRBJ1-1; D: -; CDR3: CASSNLNSAAFF; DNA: TGTGCCAGTAGTAACTTAAACAGCGCAGCTTTCTTT
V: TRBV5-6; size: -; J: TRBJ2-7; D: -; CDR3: CASSPVGGVGEQYF; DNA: TGTGCCAGCAGCCCCGTAGGAGGGGTTGGAGAGCAGTACTTC
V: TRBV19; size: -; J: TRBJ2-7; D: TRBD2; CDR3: CASSYRRTSGGQMMEQYF; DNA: TGTGCCAGTAGTTATAGAAGGACTAGCGGGGGGCAAATGATGGAGCAGTACTTC
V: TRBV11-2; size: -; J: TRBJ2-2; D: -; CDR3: CASSRLGGANTGELFF; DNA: TGTGCCAGCAGCCGCTTAGGAGGCGCGAACACCGGGGAGCTGTTTTTT
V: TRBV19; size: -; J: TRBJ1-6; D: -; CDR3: CASSIYGVSFGLAGVGKNSPLHF; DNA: TGTGCCAGTAGTATTTACGGGGTCTCCTTCGGCTTGGCAGGCGTCGGGAAAAATTCACCCCTCCACTTT
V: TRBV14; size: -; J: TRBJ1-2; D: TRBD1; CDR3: CASSQEDRGRGYTF; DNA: TGTGCCAGCAGCCAAGAGGACAGGGGACGTGGCTACACCTTC